These 28 T cell receptor beta chains were sequenced from one sample in a study of Tregs in tolerant kidney transplant recipients. TCRdb keeps only in-frame clones here, not all; method: immunoSEQ multiplex PCR. This sample has about 14,000 clones, with around 80% found just once. The sample consisted of Tregs from blood, taken before the transplant. These receptors came from a human donor who received a combined kidney and bone marrow transplant.

The chain couples TRBV29-1 to TRBJ1-1, with D possibly matching TRBD1 (5 bases). V was pared by 6 bases and J by 1 base, with 12 bases between. This CDR3 has 13 amino acids. Germline V CDR1 and CDR2: SQVTM, ANQGSEA. This CDR3 reads CSVRLDRNTEAFF. CDR3 coding DNA: TGCAGCGTCCGATTAGACAGGAACACTGAAGCTTTCTTT.

The genes are TRBV5-1 and TRBJ2-7, with 14 bases fitting TRBD2. CDR3 length: 14 amino acids. The V gene's germline CDR1 is SGHRS and CDR2 YFSETQ. V dropped 5 bases and J dropped 5; count of bases not matched to a gene: 3. The CDR3 region is CASRGTSGRDEQYF. CDR3 coding DNA: TGCGCCAGCAGAGGGACTAGCGGGAGAGACGAGCAGTACTTC.

This clone was recorded once. The CDR3 bases are TGTGCCAGCAGCCTTGGTGGGGCAAATCAGCCCCAGCATTTT. Its translation is CASSLGGANQPQHF. V is TRBV5-4 and J is TRBJ1-5; possibly TRBD1 for D (5 bases). Looked up from germline, CDR1 is SGHNT and CDR2 is YYREEE (reference sequence). This CDR3 spans 14 amino acids. Trimming took 4 bases from V and 4 from J, leaving 12 bases between them.

The chain employs TRBV7-9 and TRBJ2-1, with no clear D. Germline CDR1 SEHNR, CDR2 FQNEAQ (reference sequence). The CDR3 is 13 amino acids. V gave up 5 bases and J gave up 4 bases, with 9 bases separating them. This CDR3 is CASSANRYNEQFF. The DNA of the CDR3 is TGTGCCAGCAGCGCCAACAGATACAATGAGCAGTTCTTC.

The chain uses TRBV6-1 and TRBJ2-5, with 8 bases identical to TRBD2. V lost 1 base and J lost 4; bases outside the gene matches: 8. The CDR3 is made up of 16 amino acids. Germline lookup yields CDR1 MNHNS and CDR2 SASEGT. Here the CDR3 reads CASSEGVAGLRETQYF. CDR3 coding DNA: TGTGCCAGCAGTGAAGGGGTAGCGGGGCTGAGAGAGACCCAGTACTTC.

The chain combines TRBV29-1 with TRBJ2-2; 7 nucleotides agree with TRBD2. The germline V gene encodes CDR1 SQVTM and CDR2 ANQGSEA. With V trimmed by 7 bases and J by 5 bases, 7 bases remained unmatched. This CDR3 is 13 amino acids long. The chain's CDR3 is CSGRGRGTGELFF. DNA of the CDR3: TGCAGCGGGAGAGGGCGGGGGACCGGGGAGCTGTTTTTT.

This clone is a singleton in its sample. The V and J genes are TRBV6-5 and TRBJ2-1, with 7 bases matching TRBD2. In germline, CDR1 is MNHEY, CDR2 SVGAGI. With V trimmed by 7 bases and J by 4 bases, 10 bases remained unmatched. CDR3 size: 15 residues. The CDR3 here is CASTQRVAGYNEQFF. In DNA form, the CDR3 reads TGTGCCAGCACGCAAAGGGTAGCGGGTTACAATGAGCAGTTCTTC.

The V gene is TRBV5-1, the J gene TRBJ1-1; no clear D. The length of the CDR3 is 14 residues. Germline V gene data show CDR1 as SGHRS and CDR2 as YFSETQ. V was trimmed by 0 bases and J by 4 bases, leaving 10 bases between them. CDR3 region: CASSLVLGGTEAFF. CDR3 coding DNA: TGCGCCAGCAGCTTGGTCCTCGGAGGCACTGAAGCTTTCTTT.

The chain joins TRBV4-1 to TRBJ1-4, with D perhaps matching TRBD1 (6 bases). CDR1 MGHRA and CDR2 YSYEKL come from the germline V gene. The CDR3 contains 16 residues. Trimming took off 3 bases at V and 3 bases at J, with 14 bases between the two ends. CDR3 loop: CASSQARGQSNEKLFF. CDR3 nucleotide sequence: TGCGCCAGCAGCCAGGCGCGGGGGCAATCTAATGAAAAACTGTTTTTT.

The V call is TRBV7-9, the J call TRBJ1-1; TRBD1 matches at 7 bases. The CDR3 covers 13 residues. CDR1 and CDR2 from the germline V gene are SEHNR and FQNEAQ (reference sequence). Trimming cost V 7 bases and J 5 bases; bases outside gene matches: 7. The CDR3 reads CASMVRGATEAFF. CDR3 coding DNA: TGTGCCAGCATGGTCAGGGGGGCAACTGAAGCTTTCTTT.

A single count supports this clone. V gene TRBV7-2 combines with J gene TRBJ1-2; D is undetermined. The V gene lost 4 bases and the J gene lost 9 bases, with 15 bases spanning the gap. Germline V gives CDR1 SGHTA, CDR2 FQGNSA. This CDR3 region has 13 residues. CDR3 residues: CASSSRTRDRYTF. In nucleotides, the CDR3 is TGTGCCAGCAGCTCCCGGACGAGGGATCGCTACACCTTC.

V gene TRBV28 combines with J gene TRBJ2-1; 9 bases map to TRBD2. The V and J ends lost 2 bases and 4 bases, in that order; junction bases with no gene match: 3. From germline, CDR1 is MDHEN and CDR2 SYDVKM. There are 15 residues in the CDR3. The CDR3 region has the DNA TGTGCCAGCAGTTTAGGGCGGGAGGGGTACAATGAGCAGTTCTTC. It specifies CASSLGREGYNEQFF.

The count of this clone is one. Other DNA variants within this sample encode the same CDR3. The chain has TRBV27 and TRBJ1-1, with a tentative D call TRBD1 (6 bases). Trimming took off 1 base at V and 3 bases at J, with 9 bases between the two ends. There are 14 residues in the CDR3. Germline-derived CDR1 and CDR2 are MNHEY and SMNVEV (reference sequence). Written as DNA, the CDR3 is TGTGCCAGCAGTTTATTAGGGGGAGACACTGAAGCTTTCTTT. It codes for CASSLLGGDTEAFF.

The chain has TRBV13 and TRBJ2-2; a possible D gene is TRBD1 (6 bases). V dropped 3 bases and J dropped 4 bases, with 6 bases sitting between them. The CDR3 runs to 13 residues. From germline, CDR1 is PRHDT and CDR2 FYEKMQ (reference sequence). CDR3 nucleotide sequence: TGTGCCAGCAGCTTCAGGGGCACCGGGGAGCTGTTTTTT. Amino acids: CASSFRGTGELFF.

The rearrangement links TRBV27 to TRBJ2-3, with TRBD2 identical over 7 bases. The V gene's germline CDR1 is MNHEY and CDR2 SMNVEV (reference sequence). With V trimmed by 4 bases and J by 5 bases, 9 bases remained unmatched. CDR3 length: 15 amino acids. The CDR3 sequence is CASSSLLAAIDTQYF. The CDR3 DNA reads as TGTGCCAGCAGTTCCCTCCTAGCGGCTATAGATACGCAGTATTTT.

The chain couples TRBV7-7 to TRBJ2-2; 8 bases align to TRBD1. Losses at the gene ends were 5 bases for V and 4 bases for J; bases not matched to a gene: 6. CDR3 size: 15 residues. Germline assignment: CDR1 SSHAT and CDR2 FNYEAQ (reference sequence). The CDR3 spells CASSRTGGPTGELFF. CDR3 coding DNA: TGTGCCAGCAGCAGAACAGGGGGTCCCACCGGGGAGCTGTTTTTT.

This clone was found a few times. This chain connects TRBV4-3 to TRBJ1-2; 9 bases agree with TRBD1. Germline CDR1 LGHNA, CDR2 YSLEER. V lost 3 bases, J lost 2 bases, and 4 bases stayed unmatched. CDR3 size: 15 residues. CDR3 sequence reads: CASSQDRGLNYGYTF. CDR3 nucleotides: TGCGCCAGCAGCCAGGACAGGGGATTGAACTATGGCTACACCTTC.

The chain combines TRBV7-2 with TRBJ2-7; TRBD2 matches at 13 bases. Germline-derived CDR1 and CDR2 are SGHTA and FQGNSA. Trimming removed 3 bases from V and 2 bases from J; junction bases left unmatched: 7. The CDR3 consists of 17 residues. The CDR3 is CASSFQGLAGVPYEQYF. CDR3 DNA sequence: TGTGCCAGCAGCTTTCAAGGACTAGCGGGAGTGCCCTACGAGCAGTACTTC. The full variable domain, completed using reference TRBV7-2 and TRBJ2-7, is GAGVSQSPSNKVTEKGKDVELRCDPISGHTALYWYRQSLGQGLEFLIYFQGNSAPDKSGLPSDRFSAERTGGSVSTLTIQRTQQEDSAVYLCASSFQGLAGVPYEQYFGPGTRLTVT.

The V and J genes are TRBV11-2 and TRBJ1-4, with 9 positions matching TRBD1. The CDR3 is 13 residues long. V dropped 5 bases and J dropped 10; count of bases not matched to a gene: 5. Germline V CDR1 and CDR2: SGHAT, FQNNGV. The CDR3 DNA reads as TGTGCCAGCAGCGTCGGGACAGGGAGAAAACTGTTTTTT. This sequence encodes CASSVGTGRKLFF.

The chain uses TRBV5-1 and TRBJ1-1; tentatively, D is TRBD1 (6 bases). The CDR3 has 15 residues. Germline CDR1 and CDR2: SGHRS and YFSETQ. The V gene lost 1 base and the J gene lost 0 bases, with 10 bases spanning the gap. CDR3 bases: TGCGCCAGCAGCTTGCAGGGGCCAGTGAACACTGAAGCTTTCTTT. Amino acids: CASSLQGPVNTEAFF. Based on the CDR3 plus reference TRBV5-1 and TRBJ1-1, the full variable domain is KAGVTQTPRYLIKTRGQQVTLSCSPISGHRSVSWYQQTPGQGLQFLFEYFSETQRNKGNFPGRFSGRQFSNSRSEMNVSTLELGDSALYLCASSLQGPVNTEAFFGQGTRLTVV.

The J gene is TRBJ1-3, the V gene TRBV7-8; tentatively, D is TRBD1 (6 bases). The CDR3 spans 14 residues. Trimming pared 5 bases from V and 1 base from J, leaving 9 bases between. The germline CDR1 and CDR2 sequences are SGHVS and FQNEAQ. The CDR3: CASSRRGSGNTIYF. The CDR3 bases are TGTGCCAGCAGCCGCAGGGGATCTGGAAACACCATATATTTT.

The chain is built from TRBV6-5 and TRBJ2-2; no reliable D call. CDR3 length: 13 residues. Trimming removed 7 bases from V and 7 bases from J, with 13 bases in between. CDR1 and CDR2 (germline): MNHEY, SVGAGI. CDR3 protein: CASNQPGSGELFF. The DNA for the CDR3 is TGTGCCAGCAATCAACCGGGTAGCGGGGAGCTGTTTTTT.

The V gene is TRBV11-3, the J gene TRBJ2-2, with 7 nucleotides matching TRBD1. The CDR3 covers 14 residues. From germline, CDR1 is SGHNT and CDR2 YENEEA. The J segment lost 3 bases and the V segment lost 5 bases, leaving 3 bases of the junction unmatched. CDR3 amino acids: CASSRQGDTGELFF. CDR3 coding DNA: TGTGCCAGCAGCCGACAGGGTGACACCGGGGAGCTGTTTTTT.

This clone was counted a few times. The rearrangement joins TRBV5-5 to TRBJ2-3; weak D call: TRBD2 (6 bases). V dropped 5 bases and J dropped 6 bases, with 7 bases sitting between them. CDR1 and CDR2 from the germline V gene are SGHKS and YYEKEE (reference sequence). CDR3 size: 11 residues. The CDR3 reads CASRGGDTQYF. The CDR3 DNA reads as TGTGCCAGCAGAGGAGGGGATACGCAGTATTTT. Looking up the rest from reference TRBV5-5 and TRBJ2-3 gives the full variable domain: DAGVTQSPTHLIKTRGQQVTLRCSPISGHKSVSWYQQVLGQGPQFIFQYYEKEERGRGNFPDRFSARQFPNYSSELNVNALLLGDSALYLCASRGGDTQYFGPGTRLTVL.

The V gene is TRBV4-3, the J gene TRBJ1-4, with D perhaps matching TRBD1 (6 bases). With 2 bases removed from V and 4 bases from J, the gap between germline ends came to 11 bases. This CDR3 has 15 amino acids. The germline CDR1 and CDR2 sequences are LGHNA and YSLEER. DNA of the CDR3: TGCGCCAGCAGCCAACAGGGGAGGGGTAATGAAAAACTGTTTTTT. This sequence encodes CASSQQGRGNEKLFF.

V and J are TRBV6-5 and TRBJ1-1; 9 nucleotides match TRBD1. The CDR3 spans 14 residues. V dropped 0 bases and J dropped 8; count of bases not matched to a gene: 4. Per the germline V gene, CDR1 is MNHEY and CDR2 is SVGAGI. The CDR3 region has the DNA TGTGCCAGCAGTTACTCGATGGGGACAGGGGAAGCTTTCTTT. Translated: CASSYSMGTGEAFF.

The V gene is TRBV27, the J gene TRBJ2-7; D is unresolved. CDR1 and CDR2 from the germline V gene are MNHEY and SMNVEV (reference sequence). The germline V and J ends were trimmed by 5 bases and 2 bases, with 19 bases remaining between them. This CDR3 contains 16 residues. The CDR3 region is CASSAWLGVPPYEQYF. CDR3 in DNA: TGTGCCAGCAGTGCATGGCTCGGAGTCCCCCCCTACGAGCAGTACTTC.

This clone was picked up a small number of times. The rearrangement uses TRBV19 and TRBJ1-3; a possible D gene is TRBD1 (5 bases). The V end was cut by 7 bases, the J end by 10 bases, with 17 bases between. This CDR3 contains 13 residues. Germline V gene sequence: CDR1 LNHDA, CDR2 SQIVND (reference sequence). In DNA, the CDR3 is TGTGCCAGTACACGGGCAGACAGAGAGACCATATATTTT. It translates to CASTRADRETIYF.